This T cell receptor beta chain stems from a study of blood T cell repertoires in COVID-19. Study-level background: Sources were T cells, B-cell-depleted T cells, or PBMCs; the material itself was cDNA or gDNA.

The germline V gene encodes CDR1 SGHVS and CDR2 FQNEAQ. The CDR3 length is 14 residues. Losses at the gene ends were 6 bases for V and 6 bases for J; bases not matched to a gene: 4. Profiled with immunoSEQ multiplex PCR; TCRdb holds only in-frame clones, not every one. The sample has more than 150,000 clones, approximately 85% seen once. This sequence was found in a woman aged 80 or over with acute or convalescent COVID-19. Sequenced sample: peripheral blood. This chain connects TRBV7-8 to TRBJ2-4; 11 bases map to TRBD1. The CDR3 loop reads CASRQGTGGNIQYF. For the CDR3, the DNA is TGTGCCAGCAGGCAAGGGACAGGGGGAAACATTCAGTACTTC.